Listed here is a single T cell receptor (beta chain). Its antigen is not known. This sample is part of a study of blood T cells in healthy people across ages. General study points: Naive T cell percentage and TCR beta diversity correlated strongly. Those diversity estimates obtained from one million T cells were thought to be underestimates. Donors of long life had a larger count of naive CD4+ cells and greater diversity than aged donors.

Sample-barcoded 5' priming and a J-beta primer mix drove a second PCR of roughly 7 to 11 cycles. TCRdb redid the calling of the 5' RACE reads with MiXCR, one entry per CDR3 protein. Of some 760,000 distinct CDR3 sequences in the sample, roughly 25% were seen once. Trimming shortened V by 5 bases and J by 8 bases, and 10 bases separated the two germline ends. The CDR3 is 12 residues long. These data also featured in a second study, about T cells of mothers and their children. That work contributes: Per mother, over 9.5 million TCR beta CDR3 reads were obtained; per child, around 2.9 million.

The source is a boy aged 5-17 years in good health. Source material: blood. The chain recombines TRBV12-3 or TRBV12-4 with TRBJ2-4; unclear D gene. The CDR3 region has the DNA TGTGCCAGCAGTCTTACGACTGACATTCAGTACTTC. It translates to CASSLTTDIQYF.